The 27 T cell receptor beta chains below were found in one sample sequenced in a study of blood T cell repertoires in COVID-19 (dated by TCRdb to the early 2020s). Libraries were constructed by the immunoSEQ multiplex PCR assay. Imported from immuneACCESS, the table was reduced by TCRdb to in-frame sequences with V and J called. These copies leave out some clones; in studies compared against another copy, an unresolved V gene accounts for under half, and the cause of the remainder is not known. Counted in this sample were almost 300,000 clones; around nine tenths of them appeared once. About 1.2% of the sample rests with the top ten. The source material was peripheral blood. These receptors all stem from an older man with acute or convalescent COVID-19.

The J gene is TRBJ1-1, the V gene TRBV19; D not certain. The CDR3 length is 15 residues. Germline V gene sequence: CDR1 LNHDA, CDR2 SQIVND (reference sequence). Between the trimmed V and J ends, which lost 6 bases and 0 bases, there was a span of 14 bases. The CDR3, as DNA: TGTGCCAGTAGAATATCCAGAAATTTGAACACTGAAGCTTTCTTT. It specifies CASRISRNLNTEAFF.

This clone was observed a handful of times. The CDR3 nucleotides read TGTGCCAGCAGCCAAGGCGTTCTGCAGGGCGTATTGTTCTTC. Translating it yields CASSQGVLQGVLFF. V usage is TRBV7-2 and J usage is TRBJ2-1; tentatively, D is TRBD1 (5 bases). Germline V gene lookup returns CDR1 SGHTA and CDR2 FQGNSA. Trimming took off 5 bases at V and 15 bases at J, with 23 bases between the two ends. This CDR3 contains 14 residues.

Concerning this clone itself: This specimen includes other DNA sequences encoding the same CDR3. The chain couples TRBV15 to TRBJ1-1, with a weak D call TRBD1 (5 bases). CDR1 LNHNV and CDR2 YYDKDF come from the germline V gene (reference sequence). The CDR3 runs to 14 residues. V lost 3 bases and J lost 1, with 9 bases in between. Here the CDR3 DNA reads TGTGCCACCAGCAGCCCCGGGGGGAACACTGAAGCTTTCTTT. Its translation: CATSSPGGNTEAFF. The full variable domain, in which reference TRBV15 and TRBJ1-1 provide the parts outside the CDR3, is DAMVIQNPRYQVTQFGKPVTLSCSQTLNHNVMYWYQQKSSQAPKLLFHYYDKDFNNEADTPDNFQSRRPNTSFCFLDIRSPGLGDTAMYLCATSSPGGNTEAFFGQGTRLTVV.

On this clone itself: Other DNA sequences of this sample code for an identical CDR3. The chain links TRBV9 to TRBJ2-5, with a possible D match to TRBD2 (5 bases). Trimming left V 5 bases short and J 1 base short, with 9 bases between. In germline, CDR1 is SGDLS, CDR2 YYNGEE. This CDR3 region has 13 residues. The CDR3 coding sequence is TGTGCCAGCAGTGGCGGGCCCCAAGAGACCCAGTACTTC. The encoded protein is CASSGGPQETQYF.

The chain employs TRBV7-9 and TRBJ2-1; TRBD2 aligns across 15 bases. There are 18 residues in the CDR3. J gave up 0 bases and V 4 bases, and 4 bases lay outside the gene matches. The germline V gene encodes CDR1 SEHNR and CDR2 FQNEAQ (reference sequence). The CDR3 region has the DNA TGTGCCAGCAGCTCCGGGACTAGCGGGAGGATCTCCTACAATGAGCAGTTCTTC. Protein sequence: CASSSGTSGRISYNEQFF.

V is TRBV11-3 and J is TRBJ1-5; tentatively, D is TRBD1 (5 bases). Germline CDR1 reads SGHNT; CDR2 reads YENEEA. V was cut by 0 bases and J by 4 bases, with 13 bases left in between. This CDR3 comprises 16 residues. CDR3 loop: CASSLDAREANQPQHF. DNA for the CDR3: TGTGCCAGCAGCTTAGACGCCAGGGAGGCTAATCAGCCCCAGCATTTT.

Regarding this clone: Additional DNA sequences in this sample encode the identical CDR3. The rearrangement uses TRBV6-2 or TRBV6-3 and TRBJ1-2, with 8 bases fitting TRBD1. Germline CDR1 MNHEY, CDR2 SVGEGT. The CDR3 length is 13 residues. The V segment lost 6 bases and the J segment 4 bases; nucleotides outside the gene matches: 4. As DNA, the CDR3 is TGTGCCAGCAGCCGAACAGGGGGCTATGGCTACACCTTC. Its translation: CASSRTGGYGYTF.

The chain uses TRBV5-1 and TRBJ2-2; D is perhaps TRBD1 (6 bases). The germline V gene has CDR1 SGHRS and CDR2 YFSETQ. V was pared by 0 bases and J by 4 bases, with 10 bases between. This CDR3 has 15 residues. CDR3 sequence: CASSLARGSTGELFF. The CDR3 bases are TGCGCCAGCAGCTTGGCCAGGGGCAGCACCGGGGAGCTGTTTTTT.

CDR3 protein: CASSVHRTRNTGELFF. The CDR3 DNA sequence: TGTGCCAGCAGCGTCCACCGGACAAGAAACACCGGGGAGCTGTTTTTT. This rearrangement joins TRBV7-2 to TRBJ2-2, with D possibly TRBD1 on 5 matching bases. The CDR3 spans 16 residues. Per the germline V gene, CDR1 is SGHTA and CDR2 is FQGNSA. Trimming stripped 5 bases from V and 2 bases from J, with 15 bases between.

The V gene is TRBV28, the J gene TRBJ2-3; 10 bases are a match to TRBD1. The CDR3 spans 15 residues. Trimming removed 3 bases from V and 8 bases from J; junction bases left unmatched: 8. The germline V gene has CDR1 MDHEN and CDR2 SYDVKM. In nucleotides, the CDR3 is TGTGCCAGCAGTTTTTTGAGCGGGACAGGGGTTACGCAGTATTTT. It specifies CASSFLSGTGVTQYF. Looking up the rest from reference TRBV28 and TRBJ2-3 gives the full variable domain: DVKVTQSSRYLVKRTGEKVFLECVQDMDHENMFWYRQDPGLGLRLIYFSYDVKMKEKGDIPEGYSVSREKKERFSLILESASTNQTSMYLCASSFLSGTGVTQYFGPGTRLTVL.

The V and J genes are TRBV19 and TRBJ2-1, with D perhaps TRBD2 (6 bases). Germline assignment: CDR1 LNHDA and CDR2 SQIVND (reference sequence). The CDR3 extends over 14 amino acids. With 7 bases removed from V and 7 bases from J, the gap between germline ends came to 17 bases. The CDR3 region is CASNAGTLGNEQFF. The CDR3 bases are TGTGCCAGTAATGCCGGGACTCTCGGGAATGAGCAGTTCTTC.

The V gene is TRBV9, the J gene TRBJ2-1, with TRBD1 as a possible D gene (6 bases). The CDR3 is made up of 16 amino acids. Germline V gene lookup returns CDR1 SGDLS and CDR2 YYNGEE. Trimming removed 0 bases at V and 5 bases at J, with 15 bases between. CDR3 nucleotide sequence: TGTGCCAGCAGCGTAGATGGGGGCGTGCGTCACAATGAGCAGTTCTTC. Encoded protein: CASSVDGGVRHNEQFF.

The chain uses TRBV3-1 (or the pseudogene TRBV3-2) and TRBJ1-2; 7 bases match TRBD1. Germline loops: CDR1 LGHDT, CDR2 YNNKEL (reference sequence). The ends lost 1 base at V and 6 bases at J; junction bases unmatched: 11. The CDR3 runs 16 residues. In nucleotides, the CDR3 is TGTGCCAGCAGCCAAGGGCAGGGGGTACCTCAGGATGGCTACACCTTC. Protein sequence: CASSQGQGVPQDGYTF.

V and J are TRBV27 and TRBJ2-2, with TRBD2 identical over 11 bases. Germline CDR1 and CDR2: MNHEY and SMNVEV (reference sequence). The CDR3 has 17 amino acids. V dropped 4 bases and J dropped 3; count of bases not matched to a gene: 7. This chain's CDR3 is CASSSPTSGEYTGELFF. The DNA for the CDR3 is TGTGCCAGCAGTTCCCCGACTAGCGGGGAGTACACCGGGGAGCTGTTTTTT.

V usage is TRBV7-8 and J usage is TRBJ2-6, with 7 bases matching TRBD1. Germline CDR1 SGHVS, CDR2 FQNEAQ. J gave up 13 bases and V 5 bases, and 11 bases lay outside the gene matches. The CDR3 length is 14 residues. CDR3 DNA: TGTGCCAGCAGCCCCCCGGGACAGCGCCAGGTCCTGACTTTC. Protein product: CASSPPGQRQVLTF.

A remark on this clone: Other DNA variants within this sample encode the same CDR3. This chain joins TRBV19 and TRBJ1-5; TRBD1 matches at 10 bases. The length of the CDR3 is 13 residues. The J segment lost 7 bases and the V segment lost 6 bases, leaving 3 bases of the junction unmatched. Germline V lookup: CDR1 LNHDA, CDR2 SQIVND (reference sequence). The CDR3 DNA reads TGTGCCAGTAGCGGACAGGGGGGACAGCCCCAGCATTTT. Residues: CASSGQGGQPQHF.

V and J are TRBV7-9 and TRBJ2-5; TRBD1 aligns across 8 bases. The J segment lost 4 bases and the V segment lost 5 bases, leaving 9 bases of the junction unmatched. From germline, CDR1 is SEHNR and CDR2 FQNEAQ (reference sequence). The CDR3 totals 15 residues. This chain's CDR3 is CASSKLTGDGETQYF. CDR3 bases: TGTGCCAGCAGCAAACTGACAGGGGATGGAGAGACCCAGTACTTC.

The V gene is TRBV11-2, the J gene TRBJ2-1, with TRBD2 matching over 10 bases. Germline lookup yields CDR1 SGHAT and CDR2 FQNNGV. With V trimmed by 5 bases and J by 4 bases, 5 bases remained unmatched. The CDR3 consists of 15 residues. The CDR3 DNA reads TGTGCCAGCAGCCCTACTAGCGGGAAATACAATGAGCAGTTCTTC. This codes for CASSPTSGKYNEQFF.

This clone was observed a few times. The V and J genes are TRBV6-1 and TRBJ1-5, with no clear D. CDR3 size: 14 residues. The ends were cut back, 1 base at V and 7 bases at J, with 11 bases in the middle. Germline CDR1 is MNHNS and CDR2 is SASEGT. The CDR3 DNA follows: TGTGCCAGCAGTGAAGTTGATCACTCCCAGCCCCAGCATTTT. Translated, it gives CASSEVDHSQPQHF.

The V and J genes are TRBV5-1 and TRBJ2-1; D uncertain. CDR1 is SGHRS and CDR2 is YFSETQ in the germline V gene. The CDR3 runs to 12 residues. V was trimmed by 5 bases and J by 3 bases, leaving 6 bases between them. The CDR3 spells CASRINYNEQFF. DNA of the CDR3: TGCGCCAGCAGAATAAACTACAATGAGCAGTTCTTC.

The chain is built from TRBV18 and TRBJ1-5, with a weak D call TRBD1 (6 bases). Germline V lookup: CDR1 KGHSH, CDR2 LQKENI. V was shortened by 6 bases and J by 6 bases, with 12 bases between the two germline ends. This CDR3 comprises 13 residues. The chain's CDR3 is CASSTGSIQPQHF. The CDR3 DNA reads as TGTGCCAGCTCGACAGGTTCTATTCAGCCCCAGCATTTT.

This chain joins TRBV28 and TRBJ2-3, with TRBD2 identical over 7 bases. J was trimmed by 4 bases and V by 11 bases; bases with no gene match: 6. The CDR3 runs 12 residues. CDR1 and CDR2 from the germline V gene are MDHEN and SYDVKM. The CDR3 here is CAGGREPDTQYF. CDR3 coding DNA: TGTGCCGGGGGGAGGGAGCCAGATACGCAGTATTTT.

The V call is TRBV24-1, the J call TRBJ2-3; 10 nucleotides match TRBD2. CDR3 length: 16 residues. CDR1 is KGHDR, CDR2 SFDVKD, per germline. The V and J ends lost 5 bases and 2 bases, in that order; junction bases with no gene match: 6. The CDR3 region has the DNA TGTGCCACCAGTGCCACAGCGGGAGGGGTCACAGATACGCAGTATTTT. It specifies CATSATAGGVTDTQYF.

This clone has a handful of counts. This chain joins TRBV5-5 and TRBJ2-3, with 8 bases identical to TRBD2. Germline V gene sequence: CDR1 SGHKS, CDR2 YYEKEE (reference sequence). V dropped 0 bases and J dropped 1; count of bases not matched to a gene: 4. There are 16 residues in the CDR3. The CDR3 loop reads CASSLGALAGTDTQYF. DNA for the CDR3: TGTGCCAGCAGCTTGGGGGCACTAGCGGGCACAGATACGCAGTATTTT.

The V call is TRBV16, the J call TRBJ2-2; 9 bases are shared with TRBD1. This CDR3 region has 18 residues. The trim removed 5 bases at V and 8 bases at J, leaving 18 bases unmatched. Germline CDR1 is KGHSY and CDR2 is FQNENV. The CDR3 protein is CASSGPGRRDRVSGELFF. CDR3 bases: TGTGCCAGCAGCGGTCCAGGGCGGAGGGACAGGGTTAGTGGGGAGCTGTTTTTT.

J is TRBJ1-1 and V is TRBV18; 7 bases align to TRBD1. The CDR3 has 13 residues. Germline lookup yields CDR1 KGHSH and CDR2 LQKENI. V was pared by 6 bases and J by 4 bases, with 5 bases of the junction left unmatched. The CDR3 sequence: CASSQDRSTEAFF. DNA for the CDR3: TGTGCCAGCTCCCAGGACAGGAGCACTGAAGCTTTCTTT.

CDR3 residues: CASKPPWGGEQYF. The DNA for the CDR3 is TGCGCCAGCAAACCGCCATGGGGGGGCGAGCAGTACTTC. The rearrangement joins TRBV5-1 to TRBJ2-7, with 7 bases matching TRBD2. V trimming: 6 bases; J trimming: 6 bases; junction bases outside the gene matches: 9. This CDR3 contains 13 residues. The V gene's germline CDR1 is SGHRS and CDR2 YFSETQ.